A single T cell receptor beta chain is shown here with its context. The antigen remains undetermined. V was trimmed by 2 bases and J by 7 bases, leaving 13 bases between them. CDR3 length: 14 amino acids. Germline V gene sequence: CDR1 SGHRS, CDR2 YFSETQ. These data originate in a study of shared clonotypes between healthy human individuals. General study points: The study found lower generation probabilities in non-shared clonotypes than in those shared by all four donors. Tissues were not sampled, only blood, and their repertoires likely differ.

The repertoire was sequenced with immunoSEQ multiplex PCR; TCRdb's copy has only in-frame clones and lacks some. The data hold about 1,500,000 clones, with approximately 97% observed a single time. The chain recombines TRBV5-1 with TRBJ2-1; D unclear. The TCR sequence derives from a man aged 25 to 40 in good health. The sample taken for sequencing was naive CD4+ T cells sorted from blood. The subset was: CD45RA+ positively selected. The CDR3 DNA is TGCGCCAGCAGCTTTGTTGGGTTTGGTAATGAGCAGTTCTTC. This translates into CASSFVGFGNEQFF. The full variable domain, completed using reference TRBV5-1 and TRBJ2-1, is KAGVTQTPRYLIKTRGQQVTLSCSPISGHRSVSWYQQTPGQGLQFLFEYFSETQRNKGNFPGRFSGRQFSNSRSEMNVSTLELGDSALYLCASSFVGFGNEQFFGPGTRLTVL.